The 21 T cell receptor beta chains below were found in one sample sequenced in a study of CD8 T cells in Susac syndrome. The RNA input was about 0.5 to 1 ug, and it was reverse transcribed with random hexamers. TCRdb called the immunoSEQ multiplex PCR reads again in MiXCR, with one record for every CDR3 protein. The table has around 80,000 distinct CDR3 sequences, 91% seen once. The sample consisted of CD8+ T cells from PBMCs. Every receptor here comes from a human donor with multiple sclerosis.

V and J are TRBV13 and TRBJ2-1; the match to TRBD1 covers 8 bases. The V segment lost 5 bases and the J segment 6 bases; nucleotides outside the gene matches: 3. Germline CDR1 reads PRHDT; CDR2 reads FYEKMQ (reference sequence). There are 13 residues in the CDR3. CDR3 protein: CASSPDRGNEQFF. The CDR3, as DNA: TGTGCCAGCAGCCCCGACAGGGGCAATGAGCAGTTCTTC. Based on the CDR3 plus reference TRBV13 and TRBJ2-1, the full variable domain is AAGVIQSPRHLIKEKRETATLKCYPIPRHDTVYWYQQGPGQDPQFLISFYEKMQSDKGSIPDRFSAQQFSDYHSELNMSSLELGDSALYFCASSPDRGNEQFFGPGTRLTVL.

The rearrangement uses TRBV6-5 and TRBJ2-1, with D tentatively TRBD2 (6 bases). From germline, CDR1 is MNHEY and CDR2 SVGAGI. CDR3 length: 13 residues. V gave up 5 bases and J gave up 8 bases, with 13 bases separating them. The CDR3 DNA reads as TGTGCCAGCAGTCCTCTAGCGAGAGATGAGCAGTTCTTC. Translation: CASSPLARDEQFF.

The chain employs TRBV2 and TRBJ2-3, with D possibly TRBD2 on 5 matching bases. V dropped 4 bases and J dropped 5 bases, with 10 bases sitting between them. Per germline, CDR1 SNHLY and CDR2 FYNNEI. The CDR3 contains 13 residues. Here the CDR3 DNA reads TGTGCCAGCAGTGCCCGGAGGAGAGATACGCAGTATTTT. It translates to CASSARRRDTQYF.

V and J are TRBV25-1 and TRBJ1-1; D not resolved. Germline assignment: CDR1 MGHDK and CDR2 SYGVNS. The CDR3 sequence is 15 residues long. Trimming removed 6 bases from V and 1 base from J, with 15 bases in between. In DNA, the CDR3 is TGTGCCAGCAGCCGACCCGGGCAGGAGAACACTGAAGCTTTCTTT. Translating it yields CASSRPGQENTEAFF.

The chain combines TRBV20-1 with TRBJ2-7; 11 bases line up with TRBD2. The CDR3 is 16 amino acids. The V gene end was trimmed by 3 bases and the J gene end by 1 base; junction bases not matched to a gene: 8. The germline V gene has CDR1 DFQATT and CDR2 SNEGSKA (reference sequence). The CDR3 sequence: CSASQRTSGLSYEQYF. CDR3 sequence (DNA): TGCAGTGCTAGCCAAAGGACTAGCGGGCTTTCCTACGAGCAGTACTTC.

The V gene is TRBV6-5, the J gene TRBJ2-2, with D unclear. Germline loops: CDR1 MNHEY, CDR2 SVGAGI. The V and J ends lost 0 bases and 3 bases respectively, with 11 bases between them. The CDR3 contains 16 residues. The CDR3 here is CASSYSAAEHTGELFF. CDR3 DNA: TGTGCCAGCAGTTACTCCGCCGCGGAGCACACCGGGGAGCTGTTTTTT.

J is TRBJ2-7 and V is TRBV7-6; D may match TRBD1 or TRBD2 (5 bases each). Germline lookup yields CDR1 SGHVS and CDR2 FNYEAQ. Trimming stripped 1 base from V and 3 bases from J, with 13 bases between. CDR3 size: 15 residues. CDR3: CASSLESGTHYEQYF. CDR3 DNA: TGTGCCAGCAGCTTAGAGTCAGGGACCCACTACGAGCAGTACTTC.

This chain links TRBV13 with TRBJ2-5, with D possibly matching TRBD2 (5 bases). Deletions cut 5 bases from V and 4 bases from J, with 17 bases between. CDR3 length equals 15 residues. Germline CDR1 and CDR2: PRHDT and FYEKMQ (reference sequence). The CDR3 DNA reads as TGTGCCAGCAGCCCAGCTCGTAGCGCGGCAGAGACCCAGTACTTC. The encoded protein is CASSPARSAAETQYF. Filled out from reference TRBV13 and TRBJ2-5, the complete variable domain reads AAGVIQSPRHLIKEKRETATLKCYPIPRHDTVYWYQQGPGQDPQFLISFYEKMQSDKGSIPDRFSAQQFSDYHSELNMSSLELGDSALYFCASSPARSAAETQYFGPGTRLLVL.

The chain combines TRBV2 with TRBJ2-1; 9 bases are a match to TRBD2. V was clipped by 3 bases and J by 1 base; unmatched bases: 4. The CDR3 is made up of 16 amino acids. Germline V CDR1 and CDR2: SNHLY, FYNNEI. In DNA, the CDR3 is TGTGCCAGCAGTGACCCTAGCGGGGTGTCCTACAATGAGCAGTTCTTC. It yields the protein CASSDPSGVSYNEQFF. Full variable domain (remainder filled in from reference TRBV2 and TRBJ2-1): EPEVTQTPSHQVTQMGQEVILRCVPISNHLYFYWYRQILGQKVEFLVSFYNNEISEKSEIFDDQFSVERPDGSNFTLKIRSTKLEDSAMYFCASSDPSGVSYNEQFFGPGTRLTVL.

The chain links TRBV19 to TRBJ1-5; D possibly corresponds to TRBD1 (5 bases). Germline CDR1 LNHDA, CDR2 SQIVND (reference sequence). The V gene lost 7 bases and the J gene lost 9 bases, with 16 bases spanning the gap. The CDR3 sequence is 13 residues long. CDR3 sequence: CASTLSGVGPQHF. The CDR3 DNA follows: TGTGCCAGTACTCTTTCGGGGGTCGGGCCCCAGCATTTT.

The chain uses TRBV2 and TRBJ1-6, with 7 bases that match TRBD1. The CDR3 length is 17 residues. Trimming removed 3 bases from V and 5 bases from J; junction bases left unmatched: 10. CDR1 is SNHLY and CDR2 is FYNNEI in the germline V gene. The CDR3 DNA sequence: TGTGCCAGCAGTGAGATGCTGACAGGGAGCAATAATTCACCCCTCCACTTT. Translation: CASSEMLTGSNNSPLHF. The full variable domain, rest sourced from reference TRBV2 and TRBJ1-6, is EPEVTQTPSHQVTQMGQEVILRCVPISNHLYFYWYRQILGQKVEFLVSFYNNEISEKSEIFDDQFSVERPDGSNFTLKIRSTKLEDSAMYFCASSEMLTGSNNSPLHFGNGTRLTVT.

The chain combines TRBV11-2 with TRBJ2-7; D is unclear. V was shortened by 0 bases and J by 0 bases, with 9 bases between the two germline ends. The CDR3 totals 15 residues. Germline lookup yields CDR1 SGHAT and CDR2 FQNNGV. CDR3 nucleotides: TGTGCCAGCAGCTTAGAGGCCACAAGCTCCTACGAGCAGTACTTC. It translates to CASSLEATSSYEQYF.

The chain couples TRBV6-5 to TRBJ2-1; D may be TRBD1 (6 bases). V shed 4 bases and J shed 0 bases, with 10 bases lying between them. Germline lookup yields CDR1 MNHEY and CDR2 SVGAGI. The length of the CDR3 is 15 residues. The DNA for the CDR3 is TGTGCCAGCAGTTTCACAGGGAGCTCCTACAATGAGCAGTTCTTC. It encodes CASSFTGSSYNEQFF.

The chain links TRBV14 to TRBJ2-7, with D unresolved. CDR3 length equals 15 residues. Trimming took off 4 bases at V and 5 bases at J, with 18 bases between the two ends. CDR1 is SGHDN, CDR2 FVKESK, per germline. In DNA, the CDR3 is TGTGCCAGCAGCCCCTGGGCCCTATTGACTGACGAGCAGTACTTC. This sequence encodes CASSPWALLTDEQYF.

The gene calls are TRBV30 and TRBJ1-1; D call uncertain. V lost 1 base to trimming and J lost 0 bases, with 6 bases between them. The CDR3 has 13 amino acids. Germline V gene sequence: CDR1 GTSNPN, CDR2 SVGIG (reference sequence). The CDR3 nucleotides are TGTGCCTGGAGTGACGGTATGAACACTGAAGCTTTCTTT. Protein sequence: CAWSDGMNTEAFF.

The genes are TRBV20-1 and TRBJ2-3; the match to TRBD2 covers 10 bases. The CDR3 covers 16 residues. Germline V gives CDR1 DFQATT, CDR2 SNEGSKA (reference sequence). V gave up 6 bases and J gave up 7 bases; unmatched junction bases: 16. The CDR3 loop reads CSAGGLALQWANTQYF. CDR3 in DNA: TGCAGTGCAGGGGGACTAGCGCTCCAGTGGGCAAATACGCAGTATTTT.

This clonotype has a single count. The chain couples TRBV10-3 to TRBJ2-7; D is perhaps TRBD1 (6 bases). Germline V gene data show CDR1 as ENHRY and CDR2 as SYGVKD. Trimming cost V 2 bases and J 9 bases, with 14 bases left between them. The CDR3 covers 13 residues. DNA of the CDR3: TGTGCCATCAGTGAGGACCAGGGGTTGGGGCAGTACTTC. Its translation: CAISEDQGLGQYF.

This clonotype showed up just a few times. The chain couples TRBV28 to TRBJ1-1; a possible D gene is TRBD1 (5 bases). There are 12 residues in the CDR3. CDR1 MDHEN and CDR2 SYDVKM come from the germline V gene. The ends were cut back, 3 bases at V and 8 bases at J, with 10 bases in the middle. The CDR3 DNA follows: TGTGCCAGCAGTTTGGGGGAGACCGAAGCTTTCTTT. Translating it yields CASSLGETEAFF.

Here the CDR3 reads CASSYQQAGEQYF. The CDR3 nucleotides are TGTGCCAGCAGTTATCAGCAGGCTGGCGAGCAGTACTTC. The chain uses TRBV27 and TRBJ2-7; D remains unclear. The CDR3 runs to 13 residues. Germline V gene data show CDR1 as MNHEY and CDR2 as SMNVEV (reference sequence). The V end lost 4 bases, the J end lost 6 bases, and 13 bases lay between the germline ends.

The chain joins TRBV30 to TRBJ2-3; D gene unclear. Trimming shortened V by 0 bases and J by 5 bases, and 6 bases separated the two germline ends. The CDR3 spans 12 residues. CDR1 and CDR2 (germline): GTSNPN, SVGIG (reference sequence). DNA of the CDR3: TGTGCCTGGAGTGTTAGAGGAGATACGCAGTATTTT. Translated: CAWSVRGDTQYF.

This clonotype was counted a single time. V gene TRBV6-5 combines with J gene TRBJ1-1; maybe TRBD1 (5 bases). The V gene's germline CDR1 is MNHEY and CDR2 SVGAGI. With 6 bases removed from V and 8 bases from J, the gap between germline ends came to 22 bases. The length of the CDR3 is 15 residues. This CDR3 reads CASSAWATGGLEAFF. CDR3 coding DNA: TGTGCCAGCAGCGCGTGGGCCACAGGCGGTTTAGAAGCTTTCTTT.